The 20 T cell receptor beta chains listed next were all sequenced from one sample in a study of CD8 T cells in ankylosing spondylitis. TCRdb redid the calling of the 5' RACE reads with MiXCR, one entry per CDR3 protein. The sample lists about 150,000 distinct CDR3 sequences, 25% to 35% seen once, with around 6.2% in the top ten. Sequenced material: synovial fluid, either unsorted or a sorted T cell fraction (not recorded which). The receptors were gathered from a male donor with ankylosing spondylitis.

The chain links TRBV5-6 to TRBJ1-4; no reliable D call. Germline V gene lookup returns CDR1 SGHDT and CDR2 YYEEEE. Trimming took off 0 bases at V and 0 bases at J, with 3 bases between the two ends. CDR3 length equals 14 residues. The CDR3 nucleotides read TGTGCCAGCAGCTTGGTCTCAACTAATGAAAAACTGTTTTTT. Protein: CASSLVSTNEKLFF.

This clonotype came up many times. The V gene is TRBV13, the J gene TRBJ2-3; D unresolved. The CDR3 extends over 14 amino acids. In germline, CDR1 is PRHDT, CDR2 FYEKMQ (reference sequence). V lost 4 bases, J lost 1 base, and 9 bases lay in between. CDR3 sequence (DNA): TGTGCCAGCAGCTACCGGTCCGGCACAGATACGCAGTATTTT. Its protein product is CASSYRSGTDTQYF.

This sequence joins TRBV7-3 and TRBJ2-3; no definite D call. This CDR3 has 16 amino acids. Germline V gene data show CDR1 as SGHTA and CDR2 as FQGTGA. V lost 0 bases, J lost 1 base, and 11 bases lay in between. The CDR3 loop reads CASSLTAAKGTDTQYF. CDR3 DNA: TGTGCCAGCAGCTTAACGGCAGCGAAGGGCACAGATACGCAGTATTTT.

The chain links TRBV20-1 to TRBJ2-7; TRBD1 might be the D (6 bases). The length of the CDR3 is 13 residues. Germline V gene sequence: CDR1 DFQATT, CDR2 SNEGSKA (reference sequence). Trimming shortened V by 6 bases and J by 0 bases, and 12 bases separated the two germline ends. The CDR3 sequence is CSAPSDSSYEQYF. The CDR3 nucleotides are TGCAGTGCGCCGTCGGACAGCTCCTACGAGCAGTACTTC.

The rearrangement links TRBV16 to TRBJ2-3; D unclear. This CDR3 contains 12 residues. Per germline, CDR1 KGHSY and CDR2 FQNENV. With 8 bases removed from V and 2 bases from J, the gap between germline ends came to 8 bases. CDR3 amino acids: CASSTSTDTQYF. CDR3 coding DNA: TGTGCCAGCTCGACCTCCACAGATACGCAGTATTTT.

This clonotype occurred a few times. The chain uses TRBV6-1 and TRBJ1-2; 8 positions agree with TRBD1. This CDR3 is 11 amino acids long. Germline-derived CDR1 and CDR2 are MNHNS and SASEGT. V was clipped by 8 bases and J by 5 bases; unmatched bases: 1. The chain's CDR3 is CASGQGYGYTF. For the CDR3, the DNA is TGTGCCAGCGGACAGGGTTATGGCTACACCTTC.

The CDR3 loop is CASMGTGMLAAGTDTQYF. The CDR3 coding sequence is TGTGCCAGTATGGGGACAGGAATGCTAGCGGCTGGCACAGATACGCAGTATTTT. The chain employs TRBV19 and TRBJ2-3; a possible D gene is TRBD1 (8 bases). This CDR3 has 18 amino acids. V lost 7 bases, J lost 1 base, and 24 bases lay in between. The germline CDR1 and CDR2 sequences are LNHDA and SQIVND (reference sequence).

This clonotype turned up a few times. J is TRBJ1-2 and V is TRBV20-1; D gene uncertain. This CDR3 is 14 amino acids long. V was trimmed by 3 bases and J by 0 bases, leaving 11 bases between them. The germline V gene has CDR1 DFQATT and CDR2 SNEGSKA (reference sequence). The CDR3 DNA follows: TGCAGTGCTAGTCGGGAGGAAACTAACTATGGCTACACCTTC. This sequence encodes CSASREETNYGYTF.

Many counts were recorded for this clonotype. The V and J genes are TRBV5-1 and TRBJ2-2, with no clear D. CDR3 length equals 13 residues. V lost 0 bases, J lost 5 bases, and 5 bases lay in between. Germline CDR1 is SGHRS and CDR2 is YFSETQ. The CDR3 sequence is CASSLDQTGELFF. CDR3 DNA: TGCGCCAGCAGCTTGGACCAGACCGGGGAGCTGTTTTTT.

The V gene is TRBV28, the J gene TRBJ1-3; 7 bases fit TRBD1. The V gene end was trimmed by 5 bases and the J gene end by 2 bases; junction bases not matched to a gene: 6. CDR3 length: 15 amino acids. Germline CDR1 and CDR2: MDHEN and SYDVKM. CDR3 nucleotides: TGTGCCAGCAGTACTACAGGGGTTCCTGGAAACACCATATATTTT. Translated: CASSTTGVPGNTIYF.

The chain has TRBV12-3 or TRBV12-4 and TRBJ2-1, with 12 nucleotides matching TRBD1. Trimming took 6 bases from V and 2 from J; bases not matched to a gene: 5. The CDR3 is 16 amino acids. The chain's CDR3 is CASSGDRGLPYNEQFF. CDR3 DNA sequence: TGTGCCAGCAGCGGGGACAGGGGGCTTCCCTACAATGAGCAGTTCTTC.

This clonotype was seen many times. The chain uses TRBV5-1 and TRBJ1-2, with a tentative D call TRBD1 (5 bases). The germline gives CDR1 SGHRS, CDR2 YFSETQ. The CDR3 has 14 amino acids. The ends were cut back, 2 bases at V and 3 bases at J, with 11 bases in the middle. The CDR3 region has the DNA TGCGCCAGCAGCTTCGGGGGTATAGACTATGGCTACACCTTC. This translates into CASSFGGIDYGYTF.

The chain links TRBV29-1 to TRBJ2-3, with D hard to call. Trimming took off 7 bases at V and 1 base at J, with 9 bases between the two ends. There are 12 residues in the CDR3. Germline V gives CDR1 SQVTM, CDR2 ANQGSEA. The CDR3 here is CSGHKGTDTQYF. The CDR3 coding sequence is TGCAGCGGACATAAGGGCACAGATACGCAGTATTTT.

This clonotype was seen a handful of times. The V gene is TRBV11-3, the J gene TRBJ1-2; a weak D match, TRBD1 (5 bases). Trimming removed 1 base from V and 6 bases from J, with 9 bases in between. This CDR3 has 13 amino acids. Germline loops: CDR1 SGHNT, CDR2 YENEEA. CDR3 loop: CASSLGRAHGYTF. The CDR3 coding sequence is TGTGCCAGCAGCTTAGGCAGGGCCCATGGCTACACCTTC.

V is TRBV18 and J is TRBJ2-3; D unresolved. The germline gives CDR1 KGHSH, CDR2 LQKENI. This CDR3 has 13 residues. Trimming stripped 3 bases from V and 3 bases from J, with 7 bases between. The chain's CDR3 is CASSPIPTDTQYF. CDR3 nucleotides: TGTGCCAGCTCACCCATACCGACAGATACGCAGTATTTT.

This clonotype appeared many times. The chain couples TRBV28 to TRBJ2-7; 7 bases align to TRBD1. The J segment lost 3 bases and the V segment lost 6 bases, leaving 8 bases of the junction unmatched. Per germline, CDR1 MDHEN and CDR2 SYDVKM. The CDR3 totals 14 residues. DNA for the CDR3: TGTGCCAGCAGATTACCGGGACAGATCTACGAGCAGTACTTC. Protein: CASRLPGQIYEQYF.

The chain employs TRBV20-1 and TRBJ1-5, with TRBD1 as a possible D gene (5 bases). Germline assignment: CDR1 DFQATT and CDR2 SNEGSKA (reference sequence). The CDR3 contains 13 residues. The V end was cut by 2 bases, the J end by 7 bases, with 12 bases between. CDR3 DNA: TGCAGTGCTAGATTCAGGGAAGGCCAGCCCCAGCATTTT. Its translation: CSARFREGQPQHF.

A few counts support this clonotype. The chain is built from TRBV28 and TRBJ2-7; 9 nucleotides agree with TRBD2. The CDR3 runs to 15 residues. Germline assignment: CDR1 MDHEN and CDR2 SYDVKM. J lost 4 bases, V lost 6 bases, and 10 bases had no gene match. The CDR3 sequence is CASRREGLISYEQYF. Here the CDR3 DNA reads TGTGCCAGCAGGCGGGAGGGCCTTATATCATACGAGCAGTACTTC.

This sequence joins TRBV5-1 and TRBJ2-7; maybe TRBD2 (6 bases). Trimming removed 1 base from V and 3 bases from J, with 14 bases in between. CDR1 is SGHRS, CDR2 YFSETQ, per germline. This CDR3 has 15 amino acids. CDR3 coding DNA: TGCGCCAGCAGCTTGTTAGGCGGAGGGAACTACGAGCAGTACTTC. Encoded protein: CASSLLGGGNYEQYF.

The chain carries TRBV2 and TRBJ1-2; D call uncertain. The CDR3 loop spans 13 amino acids. Germline-derived CDR1 and CDR2 are SNHLY and FYNNEI. The V end was cut by 1 base, the J end by 4 bases, with 7 bases between. DNA for the CDR3: TGTGCCAGCAGTGAAGACTACGGCTATGGCTACACCTTC. This translates into CASSEDYGYGYTF.